Sequencing of this TCR beta chain was carried out in a study of T-cell reconstitution after alpha-beta-depleted transplantation in children. Researchers prepared the TCRbeta library using unique molecular identifiers, the study reports. Each CDR3 protein gets one entry after TCRdb re-called the PCR reads with MiXCR. The table lists 190,000 or so distinct CDR3 sequences, about 14% of them singletons. The CDR3 has 13 amino acids. Trimming removed 5 bases from V and 6 bases from J; junction bases left unmatched: 5. CDR1 is GTSNPN, CDR2 SVGIG, per germline (reference sequence). This clonotype has a single count.

The sample consisted of PBMCs from the stem cell graft donor, taken from the stem cell graft. The V gene is TRBV30, the J gene TRBJ2-2; 8 bases fit TRBD1. The TCR sequence derives from a human donor who donated a stem cell graft to a child with acute lymphoblastic leukemia. CDR3 in amino acids: CAWGTGVPGELFF. The CDR3, as DNA: TGTGCCTGGGGGACAGGAGTACCCGGGGAGCTGTTTTTT.